This TCR beta chain is from a study of blood T cell repertoires in COVID-19. Data came from immunoSEQ multiplex PCR; TCRdb stores just in-frame clones and leaves some out. This table has more than 250,000 clones, about nine tenths appearing once. The clonotype comes from a woman aged 40 to 50 with acute COVID-19. Sequencing was performed on PBMCs or T cells enriched from blood (not recorded which).

CDR3 residues: CASSPLPLQGADTQYF. The DNA of the CDR3 is TGTGCCAGCAGCCCATTACCCCTACAGGGGGCAGATACGCAGTATTTT. The chain is built from TRBV7-9 and TRBJ2-3; 8 bases are shared with TRBD1. CDR1 and CDR2 from the germline V gene are SEHNR and FQNEAQ (reference sequence). V dropped 5 bases and J dropped 4; count of bases not matched to a gene: 11. The CDR3 length is 16 residues.